Following are 13 T cell receptor beta chains from one sample sequenced in a study of blood T cell repertoires in COVID-19. Profiling relied on immunoSEQ multiplex PCR, and the TCRdb table lists in-frame clones only, not all of them. The sample yields over 100,000 clones, around 86% seen once. The material sequenced was peripheral blood. The source of these receptors is a man aged 50-60 years with active COVID-19.

The V and J genes are TRBV30 and TRBJ1-5; a weak D match, TRBD1 (5 bases). Germline CDR1 reads GTSNPN; CDR2 reads SVGIG (reference sequence). This CDR3 has 13 amino acids. The V gene lost 5 bases and the J gene lost 2 bases, with 10 bases spanning the gap. The CDR3 here is CAWASGGNQPQHF. CDR3 nucleotides: TGTGCCTGGGCGTCGGGGGGCAATCAGCCCCAGCATTTT.

Only one count was recorded for this clone. The chain joins TRBV7-6 to TRBJ2-3; TRBD2 matches at 10 bases. The CDR3 contains 17 residues. The V segment lost 5 bases and the J segment 6 bases; nucleotides outside the gene matches: 14. Germline V gene data show CDR1 as SGHVS and CDR2 as FNYEAQ. The chain's CDR3 is CASSPILRASGGDTQYF. In DNA, the CDR3 is TGTGCCAGCAGCCCCATTCTCCGGGCTAGCGGGGGTGATACGCAGTATTTT.

In this sample, this clone turned up once. V and J are TRBV2 and TRBJ1-6, with TRBD1 as a possible D gene (5 bases). The CDR3 sequence is 16 residues long. Germline loops: CDR1 SNHLY, CDR2 FYNNEI. V gave up 5 bases and J gave up 11 bases, with 22 bases separating them. As DNA, the CDR3 is TGTGCCAGCAGTAACGACTTAGGCCCTGTGGGGCCACCCCTCCACTTT. Translated, it gives CASSNDLGPVGPPLHF.

The chain is built from TRBV5-6 and TRBJ2-5; TRBD2 agrees at 8 bases. The V segment lost 0 bases and the J segment 4 bases; nucleotides outside the gene matches: 8. The germline V gene encodes CDR1 SGHDT and CDR2 YYEEEE. The CDR3 is 16 residues long. CDR3 sequence (DNA): TGTGCCAGCAGCTTGGGTAGCGGGGTCGCACGAGAGACCCAGTACTTC. Translating gives CASSLGSGVARETQYF.

This sequence joins TRBV11-1 and TRBJ1-2; 8 nucleotides match TRBD1. V lost 4 bases, J lost 2 bases, and 3 bases stayed unmatched. This CDR3 spans 14 amino acids. The germline gives CDR1 SGHAT, CDR2 FQDESV (reference sequence). In DNA form, the CDR3 reads TGTGCCAGCAGCTCTCGGACAGGGAACTATGGCTACACCTTC. This codes for CASSSRTGNYGYTF.

The J gene is TRBJ2-4, the V gene TRBV15, with D possibly being TRBD2 (5 bases). The CDR3 runs to 14 residues. With 4 bases removed from V and 9 bases from J, the gap between germline ends came to 16 bases. Germline V gives CDR1 LNHNV, CDR2 YYDKDF (reference sequence). CDR3 DNA: TGTGCCACCAGCAACCCGGGGATAGTGTCCATTCAGTACTTC. It encodes CATSNPGIVSIQYF.

CDR3 residues: CAIQGGAAGANVLTF. The CDR3 coding sequence is TGTGCCATCCAGGGGGGCGCGGCTGGGGCCAACGTCCTGACTTTC. The rearrangement uses TRBV10-3 and TRBJ2-6; tentative D call: TRBD1 (7 bases). Germline V gene lookup returns CDR1 ENHRY and CDR2 SYGVKD. Trimming stripped 8 bases from V and 2 bases from J, with 13 bases between. This CDR3 is built from 15 residues.

The chain recombines TRBV11-2 with TRBJ1-1; 7 positions match TRBD1. The length of the CDR3 is 15 residues. In germline, CDR1 is SGHAT, CDR2 FQNNGV. Trimming cost V 6 bases and J 2 bases; bases outside gene matches: 9. The CDR3 DNA reads TGTGCCAGCAGGGCGGGCGGGACAGCCAACACTGAAGCTTTCTTT. It specifies CASRAGGTANTEAFF.

The chain recombines TRBV24-1 with TRBJ2-2; D might be TRBD2 (6 bases). Trimming left V 6 bases short and J 5 bases short, with 9 bases between. The CDR3 has 13 amino acids. Per the germline V gene, CDR1 is KGHDR and CDR2 is SFDVKD. CDR3 in amino acids: CATSLGRTGELFF. For the CDR3, the DNA is TGTGCCACCAGTCTGGGGAGGACCGGGGAGCTGTTTTTT.

The genes are TRBV15 and TRBJ2-7, with 11 bases fitting TRBD1. The CDR3 has 21 residues. The germline gives CDR1 LNHNV, CDR2 YYDKDF (reference sequence). Losses at the gene ends were 5 bases for V and 0 bases for J; bases not matched to a gene: 21. The CDR3 protein is CATSPYPNRDRGVISSYEQYF. In nucleotides, the CDR3 is TGTGCCACCAGCCCATATCCGAACCGGGACAGGGGGGTCATAAGCTCCTACGAGCAGTACTTC. Combining the CDR3 with reference TRBV15 and TRBJ2-7 gives the whole variable domain DAMVIQNPRYQVTQFGKPVTLSCSQTLNHNVMYWYQQKSSQAPKLLFHYYDKDFNNEADTPDNFQSRRPNTSFCFLDIRSPGLGDTAMYLCATSPYPNRDRGVISSYEQYFGPGTRLTVT.

The rearrangement joins TRBV27 to TRBJ2-7, with D tentatively TRBD1 (7 bases). Per germline, CDR1 MNHEY and CDR2 SMNVEV (reference sequence). The CDR3 sequence is 15 residues long. V shed 5 bases and J shed 3 bases, with 17 bases lying between them. This CDR3 is CASSIDRDGGYEQYF. In DNA, the CDR3 is TGTGCCAGCAGTATCGACAGGGACGGGGGCTACGAGCAGTACTTC.

This clone was recorded once. The chain uses TRBV7-9 and TRBJ1-1; 8 nucleotides line up with TRBD1. This CDR3 is built from 15 residues. Germline V gene data show CDR1 as SEHNR and CDR2 as FQNEAQ (reference sequence). The junction had 9 bases not matched to a gene; V was cut back by 0 bases and J by 9 bases. The DNA for the CDR3 is TGTGCCAGCAGCTTAGCCCCCCGACAGGGGCCGCAAGCTTTCTTT. Translating it yields CASSLAPRQGPQAFF.

This chain uses TRBV3-1 (or the pseudogene TRBV3-2) with TRBJ2-7; D remains unclear. Germline assignment: CDR1 LGHDT and CDR2 YNNKEL (reference sequence). The V and J ends lost 0 bases and 6 bases respectively, with 9 bases between them. The CDR3 has 13 amino acids. CDR3 sequence (DNA): TGTGCCAGCAGCCAAGATCGGGTCGGCGAGCAGTACTTC. It yields the protein CASSQDRVGEQYF.